The 26 T cell receptor beta chains below come from one sample, sequenced in a study of shared clonotypes between healthy human individuals. Some clones are missing from TCRdb's copy, which holds only in-frame ones; the method was immunoSEQ multiplex PCR. Here the sample spans 2 million to 2.5 million clones, roughly 90% being singletons. The sample was naive CD4+ T cells from PBMCs. As to subset: CD45RA+ positively selected. Source of these receptors: a man aged 18 to 29 in good health. Some clones in this sample may be carry-over from other donors' samples.

V and J are TRBV7-9 and TRBJ1-5; tentatively, D is TRBD1 (5 bases). The CDR3 runs to 16 residues. V lost 5 bases, J lost 0 bases, and 14 bases lay in between. The germline CDR1 and CDR2 sequences are SEHNR and FQNEAQ (reference sequence). The CDR3 coding sequence is TGTGCCAGCAGCGACGACAGAACCTATAGCAATCAGCCCCAGCATTTT. Translated, it gives CASSDDRTYSNQPQHF. Variable domain in full (rest from reference TRBV7-9 and TRBJ1-5): DTGVSQNPRHKITKRGQNVTFRCDPISEHNRLYWYRQTLGQGPEFLTYFQNEAQLEKSRLLSDRFSAERPKGSFSTLEIQRTEQGDSAMYLCASSDDRTYSNQPQHFGDGTRLSIL.

The chain carries TRBV27 and TRBJ1-2; no clear D gene. CDR3 size: 13 residues. From germline, CDR1 is MNHEY and CDR2 SMNVEV (reference sequence). V was shortened by 3 bases and J by 3 bases, with 8 bases between the two germline ends. CDR3 region: CASSFSWDYGYTF. The CDR3 DNA sequence: TGTGCCAGCAGTTTTTCCTGGGACTATGGCTACACCTTC.

V gene TRBV19 combines with J gene TRBJ2-3; D is possibly TRBD2 (6 bases). This CDR3 contains 13 residues. Trimming shortened V by 5 bases and J by 3 bases, and 9 bases separated the two germline ends. Germline loops: CDR1 LNHDA, CDR2 SQIVND (reference sequence). CDR3 in DNA: TGTGCCAGTAGTTCGGGGGAAACAGATACGCAGTATTTT. Its translation is CASSSGETDTQYF. The full variable domain, with the rest looked up from reference TRBV19 and TRBJ2-3, is DGGITQSPKYLFRKEGQNVTLSCEQNLNHDAMYWYRQDPGQGLRLIYYSQIVNDFQKGDIAEGYSVSREKKESFPLTVTSAQKNPTAFYLCASSSGETDTQYFGPGTRLTVL.

The J gene is TRBJ1-3, the V gene TRBV5-4; maybe TRBD1 (5 bases). The V gene's germline CDR1 is SGHNT and CDR2 YYREEE (reference sequence). The CDR3 loop spans 16 amino acids. Trimming cost V 0 bases and J 0 bases, with 10 bases left between them. The CDR3 loop is CASSLEGARSGNTIYF. The DNA for the CDR3 is TGTGCCAGCAGCTTGGAAGGGGCGCGCTCTGGAAACACCATATATTTT. Using reference TRBV5-4 and TRBJ1-3 for the parts outside the CDR3, the full variable domain is ETGVTQSPTHLIKTRGQQVTLRCSSQSGHNTVSWYQQALGQGPQFIFQYYREEENGRGNFPPRFSGLQFPNYSSELNVNALELDDSALYLCASSLEGARSGNTIYFGEGSWLTVV.

The chain uses TRBV4-3 and TRBJ1-3, with unresolved D. Trimming cost V 4 bases and J 0 bases, with 13 bases left between them. Germline V gene data show CDR1 as LGHNA and CDR2 as YSLEER. This CDR3 comprises 16 residues. The CDR3: CASSPTTHYSGNTIYF. In nucleotides, the CDR3 is TGCGCCAGCAGCCCGACAACCCATTACTCTGGAAACACCATATATTTT.

The CDR3 DNA sequence: TGCGCCAGCAGCTTGGTAAGGGAAGCGGGAGTATTCAATGAGCAGTTCTTC. This codes for CASSLVREAGVFNEQFF. The V gene is TRBV5-1, the J gene TRBJ2-1; 8 bases agree with TRBD2. V trimming: 0 bases; J trimming: 6 bases; junction bases outside the gene matches: 11. CDR3 length: 17 amino acids. In germline, CDR1 is SGHRS, CDR2 YFSETQ.

The chain is built from TRBV5-8 and TRBJ2-1, with TRBD2 matching 16 bases. This CDR3 has 18 amino acids. With 0 bases clipped from V and 6 bases from J, the junction kept 6 bases outside the gene matches. Per germline, CDR1 SGHTS and CDR2 YDEGEE. The CDR3 nucleotides are TGTGCCAGCAGCTTGGCGGGACTAGCGGGAGGGTGGGGCAATGAGCAGTTCTTC. It encodes CASSLAGLAGGWGNEQFF.

The chain recombines TRBV5-5 with TRBJ2-2; 7 positions match TRBD2. The junction had 10 bases not matched to a gene; V was cut back by 5 bases and J by 3 bases. The CDR3 spans 16 residues. Looked up from germline, CDR1 is SGHKS and CDR2 is YYEKEE (reference sequence). This CDR3 reads CASRKRLAEDTGELFF. CDR3 in DNA: TGTGCCAGCAGGAAGAGACTAGCTGAGGACACCGGGGAGCTGTTTTTT.

The chain has TRBV6-1 and TRBJ1-2; 7 bases agree with TRBD1. The J segment lost 8 bases and the V segment lost 0 bases, leaving 6 bases of the junction unmatched. The V gene's germline CDR1 is MNHNS and CDR2 SASEGT. The CDR3 length is 14 residues. CDR3 bases: TGTGCCAGCAGTGAAGCGGGACAGACCTTCGGCTACACCTTC. It encodes CASSEAGQTFGYTF.

Comment on this clone: The same CDR3 also results from other DNA sequences found in this sample. The DNA for the CDR3 is TGTGCCAGCTCACCGGGACAGGGCTCCTACGAGCAGTACTTC. This translates into CASSPGQGSYEQYF. The V gene is TRBV18, the J gene TRBJ2-7; 9 bases match TRBD1. CDR3 length: 14 amino acids. Germline lookup yields CDR1 KGHSH and CDR2 LQKENI. V was pared by 3 bases and J by 0 bases, with 0 bases of the junction left unmatched.

This chain uses TRBV5-1 with TRBJ1-1, with D possibly being TRBD1 (6 bases). The V gene lost 2 bases and the J gene lost 6 bases, with 17 bases spanning the gap. Germline CDR1 SGHRS, CDR2 YFSETQ. The length of the CDR3 is 15 residues. CDR3 DNA sequence: TGCGCCAGCAGCTTAGACGTACAGGGAACGGCTGAAGCTTTCTTT. As protein: CASSLDVQGTAEAFF.

This clone came up a few times. The chain recombines TRBV2 with TRBJ1-5; 9 nucleotides align to TRBD1. The CDR3 covers 14 residues. Trimming at V came to 8 bases and at J to 3 bases, leaving 5 bases not matched to a gene. Germline V gene sequence: CDR1 SNHLY, CDR2 FYNNEI. CDR3 protein: CASDRGRSNQPQHF. The CDR3 DNA is TGTGCCAGCGACAGGGGGAGATCCAATCAGCCCCAGCATTTT.

This rearrangement joins TRBV5-1 to TRBJ2-2; D possibly matches TRBD1 or TRBD2 (6 bases each). The CDR3 spans 13 residues. Trimming removed 2 bases from V and 13 bases from J, with 15 bases in between. CDR1 and CDR2 (germline): SGHRS, YFSETQ. DNA of the CDR3: TGCGCCAGCAGCTTATCGGGGGCGCAAGGGCTGTTTTTT. This encodes CASSLSGAQGLFF. Complete variable domain (other parts from reference TRBV5-1 and TRBJ2-2): KAGVTQTPRYLIKTRGQQVTLSCSPISGHRSVSWYQQTPGQGLQFLFEYFSETQRNKGNFPGRFSGRQFSNSRSEMNVSTLELGDSALYLCASSLSGAQGLFFGEGSRLTVL.

The chain has TRBV30 and TRBJ2-7; 8 bases line up with TRBD1. Germline V gene sequence: CDR1 GTSNPN, CDR2 SVGIG (reference sequence). There are 13 residues in the CDR3. With 0 bases clipped from V and 11 bases from J, the junction kept 9 bases outside the gene matches. The CDR3 DNA is TGTGCCTGGAGTGTAAAGGTTGGACAGGGAGAGTACTTC. Translating it yields CAWSVKVGQGEYF. Combining the CDR3 with reference TRBV30 and TRBJ2-7 gives the whole variable domain SQTIHQWPATLVQPVGSPLSLECTVEGTSNPNLYWYRQAAGRGLQLLFYSVGIGQISSEVPQNLSASRPQDRQFILSSKKLLLSDSGFYLCAWSVKVGQGEYFGPGTRLTVT.

The rearrangement links TRBV28 to TRBJ2-5; 11 bases are shared with TRBD1. This CDR3 comprises 15 residues. The V segment lost 5 bases and the J segment 5 bases; nucleotides outside the gene matches: 7. Germline V gene data show CDR1 as MDHEN and CDR2 as SYDVKM. The CDR3 coding sequence is TGTGCCAGCAGTGTCGGTGGACAGGGGGCTGAGACCCAGTACTTC. It specifies CASSVGGQGAETQYF. Together with reference TRBV28 and TRBJ2-5, the CDR3 gives the full variable domain: DVKVTQSSRYLVKRTGEKVFLECVQDMDHENMFWYRQDPGLGLRLIYFSYDVKMKEKGDIPEGYSVSREKKERFSLILESASTNQTSMYLCASSVGGQGAETQYFGPGTRLLVL.

This rearrangement joins TRBV5-1 to TRBJ1-2, with TRBD1 matching 8 bases. In germline, CDR1 is SGHRS, CDR2 YFSETQ. The V and J ends lost 4 bases and 7 bases, in that order; junction bases with no gene match: 9. The CDR3 loop spans 14 amino acids. CDR3 in DNA: TGCGCCAGCAGCGGCGATGGACAGGGCGGTGGCTACACCTTC. Its protein product is CASSGDGQGGGYTF.

This clone appeared once. In DNA, the CDR3 is TGTGCCAGCGAACCCCCGGGAACGACCTACAATGAGCAGTTCTTC. It specifies CASEPPGTTYNEQFF. The rearrangement links TRBV2 to TRBJ2-1, with D perhaps TRBD2 (5 bases). Germline CDR1 is SNHLY and CDR2 is FYNNEI. CDR3 size: 15 residues. V shed 8 bases and J shed 2 bases, with 16 bases lying between them.

V gene TRBV7-9 combines with J gene TRBJ2-5, with D hard to call. V shed 0 bases and J shed 13 bases, with 12 bases lying between them. Germline V gene sequence: CDR1 SEHNR, CDR2 FQNEAQ (reference sequence). The CDR3 contains 12 residues. The CDR3 protein is CASSLARTDPYF. The DNA of the CDR3 is TGTGCCAGCAGCTTAGCGCGGACCGACCCGTACTTC. Full variable domain (rest looked up from reference TRBV7-9 and TRBJ2-5): DTGVSQNPRHKITKRGQNVTFRCDPISEHNRLYWYRQTLGQGPEFLTYFQNEAQLEKSRLLSDRFSAERPKGSFSTLEIQRTEQGDSAMYLCASSLARTDPYFGPGTRLLVL.

The chain employs TRBV10-3 and TRBJ2-1; TRBD2 aligns across 9 bases. The V gene end was trimmed by 1 base and the J gene end by 5 bases; junction bases not matched to a gene: 9. The germline CDR1 and CDR2 sequences are ENHRY and SYGVKD. The CDR3 has 17 residues. The CDR3 loop is CAISELISAGGNNEQFF. CDR3 DNA: TGTGCCATCAGTGAGTTGATTTCGGCGGGGGGGAACAATGAGCAGTTCTTC.

The rearrangement uses TRBV10-3 and TRBJ2-7; TRBD2 agrees at 10 bases. CDR3 length equals 15 residues. Per the germline V gene, CDR1 is ENHRY and CDR2 is SYGVKD. The J segment lost 4 bases and the V segment lost 8 bases, leaving 11 bases of the junction unmatched. Here the CDR3 DNA reads TGTGCCATCCGCCCCTCAGGACTAGCGGCGTACGAGCAGTACTTC. This encodes CAIRPSGLAAYEQYF.

V usage is TRBV29-1 and J usage is TRBJ1-3, with D tentatively TRBD1 (5 bases). Germline V gene sequence: CDR1 SQVTM, CDR2 ANQGSEA. The ends were cut back, 4 bases at V and 0 bases at J, with 10 bases in the middle. This CDR3 has 14 amino acids. The chain's CDR3 is CSVGAQGSGNTIYF. CDR3 in DNA: TGCAGCGTTGGGGCTCAGGGCTCTGGAAACACCATATATTTT.

The chain couples TRBV28 to TRBJ2-1; D is unresolved. This CDR3 is built from 12 residues. Between the trimmed V and J ends, which lost 2 bases and 5 bases, there was a span of 4 bases. Per the germline V gene, CDR1 is MDHEN and CDR2 is SYDVKM. The CDR3 sequence is CASSLRDNEQFF. The CDR3 DNA follows: TGTGCCAGCAGTTTAAGGGACAATGAGCAGTTCTTC.

The V and J genes are TRBV7-3 and TRBJ2-5; the match to TRBD1 covers 9 bases. The V gene's germline CDR1 is SGHTA and CDR2 FQGTGA. V shed 4 bases and J 5 bases; nucleotides not matched to a gene: 2. The CDR3 has 13 amino acids. This CDR3 is CASSYGQGETQYF. In nucleotides, the CDR3 is TGTGCCAGCAGCTATGGACAGGGGGAGACCCAGTACTTC.

This clone was observed a single time. The J gene is TRBJ2-7, the V gene TRBV6-6; TRBD1 matches at 10 bases. The CDR3 sequence is 16 residues long. The J segment lost 4 bases and the V segment lost 0 bases, leaving 6 bases of the junction unmatched. Germline V gives CDR1 MNHNY, CDR2 SVGAGI (reference sequence). CDR3 sequence: CASSYSGGQGIYEQYF. The CDR3 region has the DNA TGTGCCAGCAGTTACTCTGGGGGACAGGGGATTTACGAGCAGTACTTC.

Regarding this clone: Additional DNA sequences in this sample encode the identical CDR3. The CDR3 here is CASSLQGYEQYF. CDR3 bases: TGTGCCAGCAGTTTACAGGGCTACGAGCAGTACTTC. This chain links TRBV6-6 with TRBJ2-7, with TRBD1 as a possible D gene (6 bases). V lost 4 bases, J lost 3 bases, and 7 bases lay in between. CDR3 length equals 12 residues. In germline, CDR1 is MNHNY, CDR2 SVGAGI (reference sequence).

Notes on this clone: In the same sample, other DNA sequences code for this CDR3. This chain joins TRBV5-4 and TRBJ2-3; D uncertain. Germline lookup yields CDR1 SGHNT and CDR2 YYREEE (reference sequence). The V gene lost 5 bases and the J gene lost 4 bases, with 11 bases spanning the gap. This CDR3 spans 13 amino acids. The CDR3 DNA reads TGTGCCAGCAGTCTAAAGGGTGCAGATACGCAGTATTTT. Protein sequence: CASSLKGADTQYF.